The source of this T cell receptor beta chain is a study of blood T cell repertoires in COVID-19. Study overall: Specimens from acute and convalescent COVID-19 originated in the United States, Italy and Spain.

Germline V lookup: CDR1 SEHNR, CDR2 FQNEAQ (reference sequence). The CDR3 is 14 amino acids. V lost 1 base to trimming and J lost 3 bases, with 10 bases between them. Profiled with immunoSEQ multiplex PCR; TCRdb holds only in-frame clones, not every one. The data contain about 300,000 clones, about 87% of them singletons. Sequenced input: peripheral blood. The source is a woman between 50 and 59 years old with COVID-19, enrolled during active disease. V usage is TRBV7-9 and J usage is TRBJ2-7; D unclear. The CDR3 region has the DNA TGTGCCAGCAGCTTAGTTTTCGCTAACTACGAGCAGTACTTC. Its translation: CASSLVFANYEQYF.